The 6 T cell receptor beta chains in this list originate from one sample, sequenced in a study of blood T cell repertoires in COVID-19. TCRdb's table, derived via immunoSEQ multiplex PCR, lists solely in-frame clones and lacks some. The data contain about 100,000 clones, about 85% of them singletons. Source material: peripheral blood. The receptors derive from a man in his forties or fifties with active or convalescent COVID-19.

This chain uses TRBV27 with TRBJ1-5; D call uncertain. Trimming took 6 bases from V and 4 from J, leaving 19 bases between them. The germline V gene has CDR1 MNHEY and CDR2 SMNVEV (reference sequence). The length of the CDR3 is 16 residues. CDR3 in DNA: TGTGCCAGCAGAGGCCGACTAACGGGATCGAATCAGCCCCAGCATTTT. This gives the protein CASRGRLTGSNQPQHF.

The genes are TRBV9 and TRBJ1-2; D not certain. Deletions cut 0 bases from V and 5 bases from J, with 14 bases between. The CDR3 contains 15 residues. The germline V gene has CDR1 SGDLS and CDR2 YYNGEE. This chain's CDR3 is CASSVAPSREYGYTF. The CDR3 coding sequence is TGTGCCAGCAGCGTAGCGCCGTCAAGAGAGTATGGCTACACCTTC.

The chain is built from TRBV7-8 and TRBJ1-4; possible D gene TRBD1, 5 bases. CDR1 is SGHVS and CDR2 is FQNEAQ in the germline V gene. The V gene lost 3 bases and the J gene lost 3 bases, with 8 bases spanning the gap. The CDR3 loop spans 14 amino acids. The CDR3: CASSLTEPNEKLFF. The CDR3 nucleotides read TGTGCCAGCAGCTTGACAGAGCCTAATGAAAAACTGTTTTTT.

V usage is TRBV16 and J usage is TRBJ2-1; TRBD2 matches 12 bases. The V gene end was trimmed by 4 bases and the J gene end by 0 bases; junction bases not matched to a gene: 4. There are 17 residues in the CDR3. CDR1 and CDR2 from the germline V gene are KGHSY and FQNENV. This CDR3 reads CASSRTSGVSSYNEQFF. CDR3 nucleotide sequence: TGTGCCAGCAGCCGGACTAGCGGGGTTAGCTCCTACAATGAGCAGTTCTTC. Full variable domain (outside the CDR3, taken from reference TRBV16 and TRBJ2-1): GEEVAQTPKHLVRGEGQKAKLYCAPIKGHSYVFWYQQVLKNEFKFLISFQNENVFDETGMPKERFSAKCLPNSPCSLEIQATKLEDSAVYFCASSRTSGVSSYNEQFFGPGTRLTVL.

The rearrangement joins TRBV24-1 to TRBJ2-3, with D unresolved. Per germline, CDR1 KGHDR and CDR2 SFDVKD. With 5 bases removed from V and 6 bases from J, the gap between germline ends came to 8 bases. The CDR3 consists of 12 residues. Here the CDR3 DNA reads TGTGCCACCAGTGCGGGTCGGGATACGCAGTATTTT. Protein product: CATSAGRDTQYF.

The J gene is TRBJ1-2, the V gene TRBV19, with TRBD1 matching 10 bases. Germline assignment: CDR1 LNHDA and CDR2 SQIVND (reference sequence). V trimming: 10 bases; J trimming: 2 bases; junction bases outside the gene matches: 7. The CDR3 is made up of 14 amino acids. The CDR3 spells CATFGQGENYGYTF. The CDR3 DNA follows: TGTGCCACCTTCGGACAGGGGGAAAACTATGGCTACACCTTC.